This T cell receptor beta chain was identified during a study of shared clonotypes between healthy human individuals. Findings and limits, study-wide: Generation probabilities of non-shared clonotypes were lower (relative to those shared by all four donors).

It was into CD45RA+ naive and CD45RA-negative memory subsets that the CD4+ cells were split. J lost 2 bases, V lost 4 bases, and 3 bases had no gene match. The V gene's germline CDR1 is SGHRS and CDR2 YFSETQ. The CDR3 is 14 amino acids. A remark on this clone: The antigen is undetermined.

The DNA input per sorted-subset replicate PCR was 150 to 200 ng, corresponding to 30,000 or so T cell genomes. Clones were read by immunoSEQ multiplex PCR, and TCRdb kept only the in-frame ones, dropping some. Seen here are 150,000 to 200,000 clones, 90% to 95% observed once, and the top ten hold around 0.072%. The sequenced sample consisted of naive CD4+ T cells sorted from blood. Subset of the sample: CD45RA+ positively selected. The chain couples TRBV5-1 to TRBJ1-3; 7 nucleotides match TRBD1. This receptor was obtained from a woman between 25 and 40 years old in good health. The CDR3 loop is CASSTQGAGNTIYF. As DNA, the CDR3 is TGCGCCAGCAGCACCCAGGGGGCTGGAAACACCATATATTTT.